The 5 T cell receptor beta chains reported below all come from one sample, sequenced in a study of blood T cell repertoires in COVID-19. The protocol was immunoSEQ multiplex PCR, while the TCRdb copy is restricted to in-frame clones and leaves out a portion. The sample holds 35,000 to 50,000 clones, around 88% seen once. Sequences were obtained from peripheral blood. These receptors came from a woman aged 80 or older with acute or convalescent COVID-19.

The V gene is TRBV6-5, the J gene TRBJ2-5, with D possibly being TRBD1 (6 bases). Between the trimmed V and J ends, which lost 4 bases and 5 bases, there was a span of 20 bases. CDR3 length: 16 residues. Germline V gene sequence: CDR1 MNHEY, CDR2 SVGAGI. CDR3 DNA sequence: TGTGCCAGCAGTTTGTCCGTGGCAGGGGCCGGGGAGACCCAGTACTTC. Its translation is CASSLSVAGAGETQYF.

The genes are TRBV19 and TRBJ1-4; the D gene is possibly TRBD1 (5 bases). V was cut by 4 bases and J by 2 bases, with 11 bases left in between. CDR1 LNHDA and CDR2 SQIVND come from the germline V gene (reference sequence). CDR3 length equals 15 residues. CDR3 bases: TGTGCCAGTAGTAGACGACAGTCGACTAATGAAAAACTGTTTTTT. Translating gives CASSRRQSTNEKLFF.

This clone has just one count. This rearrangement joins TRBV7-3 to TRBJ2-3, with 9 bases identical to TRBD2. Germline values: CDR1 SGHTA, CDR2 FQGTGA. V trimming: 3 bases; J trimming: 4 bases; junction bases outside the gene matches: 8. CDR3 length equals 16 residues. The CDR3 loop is CASSFGSGGSADTQYF. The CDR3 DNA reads TGTGCCAGCAGCTTTGGCAGCGGGGGGTCCGCAGATACGCAGTATTTT.

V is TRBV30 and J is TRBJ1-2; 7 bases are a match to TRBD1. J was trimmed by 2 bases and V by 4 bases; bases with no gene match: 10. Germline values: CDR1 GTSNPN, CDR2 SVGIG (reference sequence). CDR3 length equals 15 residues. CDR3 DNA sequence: TGTGCCTGGAAATCGGCCGGGACAGTAAACTATGGCTACACCTTC. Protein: CAWKSAGTVNYGYTF.

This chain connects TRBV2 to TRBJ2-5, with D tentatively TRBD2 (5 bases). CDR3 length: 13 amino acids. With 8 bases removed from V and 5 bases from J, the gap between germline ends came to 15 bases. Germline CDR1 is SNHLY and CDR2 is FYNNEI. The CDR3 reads CASRGNVGETQYF. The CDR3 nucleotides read TGTGCCAGCCGGGGTAATGTTGGGGAGACCCAGTACTTC.